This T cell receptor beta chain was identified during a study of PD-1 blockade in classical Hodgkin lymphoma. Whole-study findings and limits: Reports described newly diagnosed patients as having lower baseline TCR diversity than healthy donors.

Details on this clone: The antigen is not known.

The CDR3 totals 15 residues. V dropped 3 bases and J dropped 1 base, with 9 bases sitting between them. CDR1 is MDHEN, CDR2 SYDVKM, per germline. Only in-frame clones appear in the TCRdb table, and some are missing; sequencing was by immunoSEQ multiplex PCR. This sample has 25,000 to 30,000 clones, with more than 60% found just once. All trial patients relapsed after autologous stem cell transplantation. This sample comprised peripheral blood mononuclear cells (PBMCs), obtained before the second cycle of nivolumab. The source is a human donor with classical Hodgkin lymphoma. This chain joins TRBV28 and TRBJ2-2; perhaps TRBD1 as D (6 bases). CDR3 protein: CASSFSTGNTGELFF. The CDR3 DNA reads TGTGCCAGCAGTTTCTCGACAGGGAACACCGGGGAGCTGTTTTTT.